What follows are 9 T cell receptor beta chains derived from one specimen sequenced in a study of T cells in Graves' hyperthyroidism and ophthalmopathy. Amplification targeted TCR beta CDR3 regions from RNA transcripts. RT-PCR in the first round (using the HTBI primer set) targeted the TCR CDR3. TCRdb called the multiplex PCR reads again in MiXCR, with one record for every CDR3 protein. The sample has roughly 640,000 distinct CDR3 sequences, about a sixth seen once. Material for sequencing was blood. The origin of the receptors is a woman aged 40 to 50 with Graves' ophthalmopathy.

The J gene is TRBJ2-5, the V gene TRBV7-8, with 14 bases matching TRBD2. The V and J ends lost 3 bases and 2 bases, in that order; junction bases with no gene match: 2. The CDR3 consists of 16 residues. Germline CDR1 and CDR2: SGHVS and FQNEAQ. The CDR3 nucleotides are TGTGCCAGCAGCTTGGGACTAGCGGGAGAACAAGAGACCCAGTACTTC. Protein product: CASSLGLAGEQETQYF.

The chain has TRBV4-2 and TRBJ2-5; 10 bases line up with TRBD1. Looked up from germline, CDR1 is LGHNA and CDR2 is YNFKEQ. This CDR3 is built from 16 residues. V was clipped by 0 bases and J by 4 bases; unmatched bases: 5. The CDR3: CASSQDPTGGLETQYF. The CDR3 DNA reads TGTGCCAGCAGCCAAGATCCGACAGGGGGCTTAGAGACCCAGTACTTC.

This clonotype has only a few counts. V usage is TRBV6-2 or TRBV6-3 and J usage is TRBJ1-3, with D tentatively TRBD1 (5 bases). The CDR3 runs 17 residues. The germline CDR1 and CDR2 sequences are MNHEY and SVGEGT. V was cut by 5 bases and J by 2 bases, with 19 bases left in between. The CDR3 loop is CASSGAVESLAGNTIYF. In DNA, the CDR3 is TGTGCCAGCAGTGGGGCAGTGGAATCCCTTGCTGGAAACACCATATATTTT.

This clonotype appeared many times. This chain joins TRBV9 and TRBJ1-2, with D maybe TRBD1 (6 bases). Germline V gene lookup returns CDR1 SGDLS and CDR2 YYNGEE. The ends were cut back, 0 bases at V and 6 bases at J, with 15 bases in the middle. The CDR3 extends over 15 amino acids. The CDR3 spells CASSVGNRVEDGYTF. The CDR3 DNA reads as TGTGCCAGCAGCGTAGGTAACAGGGTGGAGGATGGCTACACCTTC.

The V call is TRBV29-1, the J call TRBJ2-7; TRBD1 is a possible D gene (6 bases). V was trimmed by 3 bases and J by 3 bases, leaving 12 bases between them. Germline values: CDR1 SQVTM, CDR2 ANQGSEA. The CDR3 is 13 amino acids. CDR3 region: CSVDAGADYEQYF. The DNA of the CDR3 is TGCAGCGTTGATGCAGGGGCAGACTACGAGCAGTACTTC.

The chain is built from TRBV2 and TRBJ1-2, with TRBD1 matching over 9 bases. The V gene's germline CDR1 is SNHLY and CDR2 FYNNEI. Trimming removed 2 bases from V and 7 bases from J; junction bases left unmatched: 8. The CDR3 totals 15 residues. CDR3 in DNA: TGTGCCAGCAGTGAATTTACCGGGACAGGGCTTGGCTACACCTTC. This gives the protein CASSEFTGTGLGYTF.

This clonotype was counted a few times. This sequence joins TRBV10-3 and TRBJ2-2; no reliable D call. Trimming took off 0 bases at V and 2 bases at J, with 10 bases between the two ends. Germline CDR1 is ENHRY and CDR2 is SYGVKD. The CDR3 is made up of 16 amino acids. The CDR3 here is CAISESAQLNTGELFF. CDR3 in DNA: TGTGCCATCAGTGAGTCGGCCCAGCTAAACACCGGGGAGCTGTTTTTT.

This clonotype was seen repeatedly, ten times or more. V gene TRBV20-1 combines with J gene TRBJ2-7, with TRBD1 matching over 7 bases. The germline V gene has CDR1 DFQATT and CDR2 SNEGSKA (reference sequence). J gave up 3 bases and V 1 base, and 9 bases lay outside the gene matches. The CDR3 is 15 amino acids. The CDR3 nucleotides read TGCAGTGCTAGAGGCTTCGGGACAGAAGTCTACGAGCAGTACTTC. Protein: CSARGFGTEVYEQYF.

This clonotype came up a few times. J is TRBJ1-5 and V is TRBV12-3 or TRBV12-4; D remains unclear. The CDR3 spans 15 residues. Trimming took 2 bases from V and 5 from J, leaving 13 bases between them. CDR3 in DNA: TGTGCCAGCAGTTTAATCGAAGGGTCCGATCAGCCCCAGCATTTT. It translates to CASSLIEGSDQPQHF.